This TCR beta chain was sequenced in a study of OX40 agonist ivuxolimab in advanced cancers. Study conclusions and caveats: Still undetermined is the antigen specificity of the expanded peripheral T cells. Among the least clonally expanded were partial responders at 0.1-3.0 mg/kg. Normalized expansion of T-cell clones was also low for some nonresponders.

The CDR3 has 12 residues. V was pared by 6 bases and J by 3 bases, with 0 bases of the junction left unmatched. The V gene's germline CDR1 is WSHSY and CDR2 SAAADI. With respect to this clone: The target antigen is unknown.

Systemic immunosuppression or a history of autoimmune disease excluded patients. The repertoire was sequenced with immunoSEQ multiplex PCR; TCRdb's copy has only in-frame clones and lacks some. The profile shows just under 65,000 clones, over 75% of them singletons. Here the sequenced sample was CD4+ or CD8+ T cells sorted from blood, taken in a trial of the OX40 agonist ivuxolimab. The chain joins TRBV10-2 to TRBJ2-7; 9 bases align to TRBD1. The origin of this receptor is an adult with an advanced solid tumor such as melanoma, head and neck, liver or kidney cancer. CDR3 region: CASRTGGYEQYF. Here the CDR3 DNA reads TGCGCCAGCAGGACAGGGGGCTACGAGCAGTACTTC.